The source of this T cell receptor beta chain is a study of regulatory T cells in long-lasting Graves disease. This clonotype was detected many times. Both iRepertoire HTBI primers and Arm-PCR of CDR3 regions were used to build the TCR beta libraries. TCRdb reprocessed the multiplex PCR reads via MiXCR and lists one record per CDR3 protein. The repertoire holds about 420,000 distinct CDR3 sequences, with roughly 15% as singletons. Trimming stripped 0 bases from V and 0 bases from J, with 6 bases between. This CDR3 has 14 amino acids. Germline V gene sequence: CDR1 SGHTA, CDR2 FQGNSA. The sample's time point: newly diagnosed GD, antithyroid drugs for less than 3 months. Scientists built the TCR library using RNA that was extracted from PBMCs. The patients were enrolled through endocrinology in Xi'an, China. This sample was shared with a second study, whose subject was T cells in Graves' hyperthyroidism and ophthalmopathy. That paper adds: The study left out patients who had uncontrolled infection, other autoimmune disease, pregnancy or lactation. Researchers found most expanded thyroid clonotypes above 0.001 in blood as well.

The clonotype originates from a woman aged 18 to 35 with Graves disease. Source: peripheral blood mononuclear cells (PBMCs), taken at new diagnosis, from a patient treated with antithyroid drugs. The chain uses TRBV7-2 and TRBJ2-7; no reliable D call. The CDR3 coding sequence is TGTGCCAGCAGCTTAGCGGTCCACTCCTACGAGCAGTACTTC. Its protein is CASSLAVHSYEQYF.